These T cell receptor beta chains were read from a single sample in a study of shared clonotypes between healthy human individuals. Assay: immunoSEQ multiplex PCR; the TCRdb copy retains only in-frame clones and omits some. The sample records fewer than 700,000 clones, 90% to 95% being singletons. Sequenced material: naive CD8+ T cells sorted from blood. These receptors were collected from a woman between 25 and 40 years old in good health. Both conserved end residues are trimmed from each CDR3.

TRBJ1-5 | TRBV11-1 | ASSYGGNQPQH
TRBJ2-2 | TRBV19 | ASSIGLGELF
. | TRBV19 | ASSWTGDSYEQY
TRBJ2-2 | TRBV30 | AWSRDSTNTGELF
TRBJ2-3 | TRBV5-1 | ASSPPGGSTDTQY
TRBJ2-7 | TRBV13 | ASSALAGEGVQY
TRBJ1-4 | TRBV25-1 | ASSEIGIREKLF
TRBJ2-1 | TRBV2 | ARKNPNEQF
TRBJ2-7 | TRBV27 | ASSLEVTSSYEQY
TRBJ2-7 | TRBV5-6 | ASRSGQNPYEQY
TRBJ2-7 | TRBV4-1 | ASSQATSGSSYEQY
TRBJ2-7 | TRBV28 | ASSFGGKSSYEQY
TRBJ2-7 | TRBV6-1 | ASSEAFYGSSYEQY
TRBJ1-1 | TRBV5-8 | ASSPGGTEAF
TRBJ2-3 | TRBV5-4 | ASSFQGFADTQY
TRBJ1-2 | TRBV5-6 | ASSLGTPRDGYT
TRBJ2-3 | TRBV5-1 | ASSLEAEHTQY
TRBJ2-7 | TRBV5-1 | ASSPAGGGEQY
TRBJ2-7 | TRBV27 | ASSVGTSGRGEQY
TRBJ1-2 | TRBV30 | AWSPALGAGYT
TRBJ2-7 | TRBV2 | ASSGDKGYEQY
TRBJ2-5 | TRBV11-2 | ASSRAGTRGAY
TRBJ1-1 | TRBV13 | ASSWDGGYLSEAF